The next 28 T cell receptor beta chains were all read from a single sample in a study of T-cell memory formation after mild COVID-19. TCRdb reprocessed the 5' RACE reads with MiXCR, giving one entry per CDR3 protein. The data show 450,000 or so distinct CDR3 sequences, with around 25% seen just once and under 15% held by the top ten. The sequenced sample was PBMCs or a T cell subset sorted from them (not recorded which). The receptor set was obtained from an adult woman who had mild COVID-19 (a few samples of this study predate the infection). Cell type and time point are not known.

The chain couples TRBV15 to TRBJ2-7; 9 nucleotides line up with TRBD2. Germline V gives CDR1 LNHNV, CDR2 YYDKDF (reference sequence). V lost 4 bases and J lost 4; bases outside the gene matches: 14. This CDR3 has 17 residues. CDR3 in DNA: TGTGCCACCAGCACAGACCGGGGGCGGGGGGGCTTGTACGAGCAGTACTTC. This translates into CATSTDRGRGGLYEQYF.

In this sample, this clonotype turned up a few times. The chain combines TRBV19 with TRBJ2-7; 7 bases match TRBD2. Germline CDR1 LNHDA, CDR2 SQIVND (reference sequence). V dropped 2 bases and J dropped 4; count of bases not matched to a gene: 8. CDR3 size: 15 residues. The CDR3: CASSIPAAGVYEQYF. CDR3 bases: TGTGCCAGTAGTATACCGGCGGCGGGAGTATACGAGCAGTACTTC.

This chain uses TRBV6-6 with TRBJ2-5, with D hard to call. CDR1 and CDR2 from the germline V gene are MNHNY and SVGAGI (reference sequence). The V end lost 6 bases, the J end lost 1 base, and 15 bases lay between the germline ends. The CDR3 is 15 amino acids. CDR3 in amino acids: CASRLKLTSQETQYF. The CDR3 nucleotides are TGTGCCAGCAGACTTAAGTTGACGTCCCAAGAGACCCAGTACTTC.

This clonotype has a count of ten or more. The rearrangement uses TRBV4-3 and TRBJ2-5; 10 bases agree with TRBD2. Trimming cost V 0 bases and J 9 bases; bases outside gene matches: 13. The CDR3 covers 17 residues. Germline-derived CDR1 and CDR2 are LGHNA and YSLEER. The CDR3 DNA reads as TGCGCCAGCAGCCAAGAACCAGCGGGAGGGACGGGGGGGGCCCAGTACTTC. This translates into CASSQEPAGGTGGAQYF.

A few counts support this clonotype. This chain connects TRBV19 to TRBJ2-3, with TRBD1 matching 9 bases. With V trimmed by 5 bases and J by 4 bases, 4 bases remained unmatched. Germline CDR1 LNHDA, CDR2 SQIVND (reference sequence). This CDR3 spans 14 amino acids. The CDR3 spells CASSWTGVADTQYF. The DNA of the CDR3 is TGTGCCAGTAGTTGGACAGGGGTGGCAGATACGCAGTATTTT.

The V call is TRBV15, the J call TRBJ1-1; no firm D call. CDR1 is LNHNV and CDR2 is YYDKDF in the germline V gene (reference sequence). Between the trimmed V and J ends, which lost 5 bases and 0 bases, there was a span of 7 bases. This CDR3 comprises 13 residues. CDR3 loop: CATSAQVNTEAFF. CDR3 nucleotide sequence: TGTGCCACCAGCGCGCAGGTGAACACTGAAGCTTTCTTT.

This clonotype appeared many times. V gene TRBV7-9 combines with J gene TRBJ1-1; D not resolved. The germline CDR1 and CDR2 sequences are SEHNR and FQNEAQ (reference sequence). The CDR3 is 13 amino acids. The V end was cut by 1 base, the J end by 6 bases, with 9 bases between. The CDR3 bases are TGTGCCAGCAGCTTAGAGACGGCCTCTGAAGCTTTCTTT. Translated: CASSLETASEAFF.

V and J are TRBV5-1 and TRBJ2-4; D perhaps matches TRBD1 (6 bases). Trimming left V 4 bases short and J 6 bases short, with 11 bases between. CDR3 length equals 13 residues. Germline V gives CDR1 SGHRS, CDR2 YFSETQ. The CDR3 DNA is TGCGCCAGCAGCCTTGTAGGGGGAAACATTCAGTACTTC. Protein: CASSLVGGNIQYF.

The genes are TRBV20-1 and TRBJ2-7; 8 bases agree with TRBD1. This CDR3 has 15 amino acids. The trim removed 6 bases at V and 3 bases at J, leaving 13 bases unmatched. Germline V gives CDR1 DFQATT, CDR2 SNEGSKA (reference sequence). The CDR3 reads CSASNLRDRHYEQYF. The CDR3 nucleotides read TGCAGTGCCTCCAACTTACGGGACAGGCACTACGAGCAGTACTTC.

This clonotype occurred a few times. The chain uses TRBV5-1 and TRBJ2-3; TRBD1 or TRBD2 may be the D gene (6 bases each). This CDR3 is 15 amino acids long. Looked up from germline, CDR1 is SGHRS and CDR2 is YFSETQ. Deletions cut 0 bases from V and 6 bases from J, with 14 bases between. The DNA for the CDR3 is TGCGCCAGCAGCTTGGCCGGTAGGGGGGCGGATACGCAGTATTTT. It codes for CASSLAGRGADTQYF. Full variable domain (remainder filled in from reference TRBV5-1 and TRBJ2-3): KAGVTQTPRYLIKTRGQQVTLSCSPISGHRSVSWYQQTPGQGLQFLFEYFSETQRNKGNFPGRFSGRQFSNSRSEMNVSTLELGDSALYLCASSLAGRGADTQYFGPGTRLTVL.

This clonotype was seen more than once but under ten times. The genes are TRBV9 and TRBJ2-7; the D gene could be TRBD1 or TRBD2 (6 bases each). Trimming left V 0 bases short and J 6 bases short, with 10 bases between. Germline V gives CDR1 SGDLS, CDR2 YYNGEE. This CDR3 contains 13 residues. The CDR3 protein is CASSVESGAEQYF. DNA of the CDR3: TGTGCCAGCAGCGTAGAGTCGGGGGCCGAGCAGTACTTC.

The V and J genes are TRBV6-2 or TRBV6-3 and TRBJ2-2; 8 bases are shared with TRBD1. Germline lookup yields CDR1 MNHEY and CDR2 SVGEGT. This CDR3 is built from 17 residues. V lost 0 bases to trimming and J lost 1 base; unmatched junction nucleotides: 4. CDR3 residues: CASSYSVGQVNTGELFF. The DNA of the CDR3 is TGTGCCAGCAGTTACTCGGTGGGACAGGTGAACACCGGGGAGCTGTTTTTT.

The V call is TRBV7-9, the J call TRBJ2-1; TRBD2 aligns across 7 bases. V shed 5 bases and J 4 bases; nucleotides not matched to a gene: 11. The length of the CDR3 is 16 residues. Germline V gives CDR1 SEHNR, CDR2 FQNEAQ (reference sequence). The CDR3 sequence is CASSPRGVGTYNEQFF. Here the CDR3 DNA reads TGTGCCAGCAGCCCCCGGGGGGTTGGGACTTACAATGAGCAGTTCTTC.

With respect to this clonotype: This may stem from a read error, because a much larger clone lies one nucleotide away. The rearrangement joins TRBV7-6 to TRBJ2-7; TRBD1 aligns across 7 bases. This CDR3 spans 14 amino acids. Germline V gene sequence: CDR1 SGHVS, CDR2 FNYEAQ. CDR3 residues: CARSLGTDIYEQYF. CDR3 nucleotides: TGTGCCAGAAGCTTAGGGACAGATATTTACGAGCAGTACTTC.

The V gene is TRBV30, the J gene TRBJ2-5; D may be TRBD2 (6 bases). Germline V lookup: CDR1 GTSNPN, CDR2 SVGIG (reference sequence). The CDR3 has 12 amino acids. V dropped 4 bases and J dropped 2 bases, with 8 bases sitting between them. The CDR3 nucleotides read TGTGCCTGGAATGCGGGACAAGAGACCCAGTACTTC. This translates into CAWNAGQETQYF. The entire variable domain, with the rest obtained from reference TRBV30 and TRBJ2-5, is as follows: SQTIHQWPATLVQPVGSPLSLECTVEGTSNPNLYWYRQAAGRGLQLLFYSVGIGQISSEVPQNLSASRPQDRQFILSSKKLLLSDSGFYLCAWNAGQETQYFGPGTRLLVL.

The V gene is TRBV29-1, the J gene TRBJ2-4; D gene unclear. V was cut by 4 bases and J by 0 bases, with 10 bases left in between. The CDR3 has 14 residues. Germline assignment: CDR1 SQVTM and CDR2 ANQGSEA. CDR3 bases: TGCAGCGTTGGCTCCCCGATAGCCAAAAACATTCAGTACTTC. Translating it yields CSVGSPIAKNIQYF. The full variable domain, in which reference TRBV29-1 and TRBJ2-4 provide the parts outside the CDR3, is SAVISQKPSRDICQRGTSLTIQCQVDSQVTMMFWYRQQPGQSLTLIATANQGSEATYESGFVIDKFPISRPNLTFSTLTVSNMSPEDSSIYLCSVGSPIAKNIQYFGAGTRLSVL.

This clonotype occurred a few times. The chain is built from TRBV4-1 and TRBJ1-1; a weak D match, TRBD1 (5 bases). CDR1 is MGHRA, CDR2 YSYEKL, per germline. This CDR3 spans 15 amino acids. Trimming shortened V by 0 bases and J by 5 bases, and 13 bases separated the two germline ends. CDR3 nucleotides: TGCGCCAGCAGCCAAGATACAGGACGAGGAACTGAAGCTTTCTTT. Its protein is CASSQDTGRGTEAFF.

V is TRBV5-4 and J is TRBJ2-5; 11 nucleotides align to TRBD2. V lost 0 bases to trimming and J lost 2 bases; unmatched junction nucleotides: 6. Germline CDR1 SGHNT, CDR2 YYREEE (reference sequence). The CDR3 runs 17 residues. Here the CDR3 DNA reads TGTGCCAGCAGCTTGGTAGCGGGGGGGCGAGGTCAAGAGACCCAGTACTTC. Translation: CASSLVAGGRGQETQYF.

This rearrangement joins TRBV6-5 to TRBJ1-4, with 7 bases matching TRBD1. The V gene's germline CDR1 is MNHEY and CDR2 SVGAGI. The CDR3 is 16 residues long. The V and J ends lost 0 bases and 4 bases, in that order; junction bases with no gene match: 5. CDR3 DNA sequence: TGTGCCAGCAGTTACTCGAAGGGGGCTCGTAATGAAAAACTGTTTTTT. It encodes CASSYSKGARNEKLFF.

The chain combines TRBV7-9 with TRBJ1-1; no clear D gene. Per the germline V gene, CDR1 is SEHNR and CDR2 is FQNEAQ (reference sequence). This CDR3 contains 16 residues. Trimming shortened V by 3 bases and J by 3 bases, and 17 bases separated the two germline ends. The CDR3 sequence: CASSFLVLPGDTEAFF. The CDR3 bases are TGTGCCAGCAGCTTCTTGGTGCTCCCCGGGGACACTGAAGCTTTCTTT.

The CDR3 DNA is TGTGCCAGCATCGGCGGGACAGGGCCCTACGAGCAGTACTTC. Its translation is CASIGGTGPYEQYF. This rearrangement joins TRBV6-1 to TRBJ2-7; 9 nucleotides match TRBD1. Germline-derived CDR1 and CDR2 are MNHNS and SASEGT. The CDR3 covers 14 residues. With 7 bases clipped from V and 2 bases from J, the junction kept 6 bases outside the gene matches.

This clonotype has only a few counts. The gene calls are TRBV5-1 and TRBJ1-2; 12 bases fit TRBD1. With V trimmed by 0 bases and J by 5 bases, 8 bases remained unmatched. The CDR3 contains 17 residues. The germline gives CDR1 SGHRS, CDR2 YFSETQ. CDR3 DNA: TGCGCCAGCAGCTTGGACGGGGGGACAGGGGGCGATTATGGCTACACCTTC. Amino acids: CASSLDGGTGGDYGYTF.

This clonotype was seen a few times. CDR3 coding DNA: TGTGCCAGCAGCGAGGGCCCCAACTTGACAGACTACGAGCAGTACTTC. This encodes CASSEGPNLTDYEQYF. The V call is TRBV9, the J call TRBJ2-7; D is possibly TRBD1 (5 bases). Germline CDR1 is SGDLS and CDR2 is YYNGEE. Trimming stripped 3 bases from V and 3 bases from J, with 19 bases between. The CDR3 consists of 16 residues.

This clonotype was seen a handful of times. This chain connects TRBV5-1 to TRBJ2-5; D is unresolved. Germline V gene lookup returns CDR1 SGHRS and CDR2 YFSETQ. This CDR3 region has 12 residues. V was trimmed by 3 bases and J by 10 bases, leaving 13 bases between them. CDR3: CASSYDARVQYF. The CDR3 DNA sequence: TGCGCCAGCAGCTACGATGCCCGAGTCCAGTACTTC. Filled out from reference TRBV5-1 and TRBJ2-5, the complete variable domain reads KAGVTQTPRYLIKTRGQQVTLSCSPISGHRSVSWYQQTPGQGLQFLFEYFSETQRNKGNFPGRFSGRQFSNSRSEMNVSTLELGDSALYLCASSYDARVQYFGPGTRLLVL.

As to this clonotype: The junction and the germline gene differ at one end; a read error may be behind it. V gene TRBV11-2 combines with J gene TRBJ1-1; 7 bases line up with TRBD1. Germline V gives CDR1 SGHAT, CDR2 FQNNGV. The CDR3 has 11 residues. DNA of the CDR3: TGTGCCAGCAGCCTAGACAGGGATGCTTTCTTT. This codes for CASSLDRDAFF. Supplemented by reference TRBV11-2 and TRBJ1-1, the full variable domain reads EAGVAQSPRYKIIEKRQSVAFWCNPISGHATLYWYQQILGQGPKLLIQFQNNGVVDDSQLPKDRFSAERLKGVDSTLKIQPAKLEDSAVYLCASSLDRDAFFGQGTRLTVV.

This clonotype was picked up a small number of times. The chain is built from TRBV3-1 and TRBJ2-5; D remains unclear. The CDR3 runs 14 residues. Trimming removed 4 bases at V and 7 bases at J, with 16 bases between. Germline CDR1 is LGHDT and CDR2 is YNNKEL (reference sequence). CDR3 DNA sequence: TGTGCCAGCAGCCCGCAGTGGACCGGCGGGACCCAGTACTTC. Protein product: CASSPQWTGGTQYF.

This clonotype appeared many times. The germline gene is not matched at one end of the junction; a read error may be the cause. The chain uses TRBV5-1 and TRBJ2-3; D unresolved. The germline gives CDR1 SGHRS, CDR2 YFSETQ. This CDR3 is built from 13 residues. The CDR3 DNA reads TGTGCCAGCAGCGTTACCGGCACAGATACGCAGTATTTT. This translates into CASSVTGTDTQYF.

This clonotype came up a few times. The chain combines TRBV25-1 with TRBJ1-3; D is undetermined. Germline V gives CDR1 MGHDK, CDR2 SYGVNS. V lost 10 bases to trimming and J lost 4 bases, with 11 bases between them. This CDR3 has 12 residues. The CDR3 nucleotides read TGTGCCACGGAGAGGACCGGAAACACCATATATTTT. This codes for CATERTGNTIYF.